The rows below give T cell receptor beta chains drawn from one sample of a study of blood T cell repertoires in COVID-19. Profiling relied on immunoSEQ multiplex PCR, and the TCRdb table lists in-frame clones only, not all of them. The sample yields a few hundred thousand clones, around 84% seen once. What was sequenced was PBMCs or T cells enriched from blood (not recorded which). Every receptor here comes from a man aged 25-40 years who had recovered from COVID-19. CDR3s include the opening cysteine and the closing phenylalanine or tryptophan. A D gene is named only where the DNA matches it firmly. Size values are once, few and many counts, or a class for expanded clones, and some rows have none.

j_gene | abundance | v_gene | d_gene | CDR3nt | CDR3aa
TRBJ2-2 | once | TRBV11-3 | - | TGTGCCAGCAGCTTAGGTCCATCTAGCGCCGGGGAGCTGTTTTTT | CASSLGPSSAGELFF
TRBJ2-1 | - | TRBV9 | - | TGTGCCAGCAGCGCAAGAGGTGTCGGTTCCAATGAGCAGTTCTTC | CASSARGVGSNEQFF
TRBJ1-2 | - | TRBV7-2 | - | TGTGCCAGCAGCTTAGACAGGGCTAACTATGGCTACACCTTC | CASSLDRANYGYTF
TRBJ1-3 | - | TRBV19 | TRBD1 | TGTGCCAGTAGGATCGGACAGGGCTCTGGAAACACCATATATTTT | CASRIGQGSGNTIYF
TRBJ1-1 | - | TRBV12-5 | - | TGTGCTAGTGGTTTGGACGGTCACTGGGCTTTCTTT | CASGLDGHWAFF
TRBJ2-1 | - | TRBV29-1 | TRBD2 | TGCAGCGTTGCGCTAGCGGGATCTCACAATGAGCAGTTCTTC | CSVALAGSHNEQFF
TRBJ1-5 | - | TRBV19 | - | TGTGCCAGTAGAGTTGTCGGGGGGCAGCCCCAGCATTTT | CASRVVGGQPQHF
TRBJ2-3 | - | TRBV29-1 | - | TGCAGCGTTACTCATACCGGGGTTGCAGATACGCAGTATTTT | CSVTHTGVADTQYF
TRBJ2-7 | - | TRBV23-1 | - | TGCGCCAGTTGGGACGGTACTAGCCCCAACGAGCAGTACTTC | CASWDGTSPNEQYF
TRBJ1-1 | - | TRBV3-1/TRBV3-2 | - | TGTGCCAGCAGGCCGAAACAGGGTACCACTGAAGCTTTCTTT | CASRPKQGTTEAFF
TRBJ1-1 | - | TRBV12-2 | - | TGTGCAAGTCGCTTAAGGGGGCGCAACACTGAAGCTTTCTTT | CASRLRGRNTEAFF
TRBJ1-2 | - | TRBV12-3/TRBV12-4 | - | TGTGCCAGCAGTTTCACAGGCACCTATGGCTACACCTTC | CASSFTGTYGYTF
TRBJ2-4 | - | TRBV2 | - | TGTGCCAGCAGTGCGGACGGACTCAGGAACATTCAGTACTTC | CASSADGLRNIQYF
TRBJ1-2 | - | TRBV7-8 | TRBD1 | TGTGCCAGCAGCCAAGACCAGGGGGCGGACTATGGCTACACCTTC | CASSQDQGADYGYTF
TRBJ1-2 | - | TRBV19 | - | TGTGCCAGTAGTATCTGGCCTCGGCAGGCTAACTATGGCTACACCTTC | CASSIWPRQANYGYTF